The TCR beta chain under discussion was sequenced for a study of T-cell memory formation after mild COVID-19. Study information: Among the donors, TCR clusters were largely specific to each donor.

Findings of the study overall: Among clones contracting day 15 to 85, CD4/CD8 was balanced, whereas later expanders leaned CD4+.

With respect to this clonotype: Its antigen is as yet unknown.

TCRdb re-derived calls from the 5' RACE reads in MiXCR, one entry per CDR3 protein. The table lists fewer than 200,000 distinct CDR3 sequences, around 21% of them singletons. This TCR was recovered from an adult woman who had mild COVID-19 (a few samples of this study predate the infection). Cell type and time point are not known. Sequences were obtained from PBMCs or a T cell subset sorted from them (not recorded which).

The CDR3 coding sequence is TGTGCCAGAGGACAGGTTAGCAATCAGCCCCAGCATTTT. Its protein product is CARGQVSNQPQHF. V and J are TRBV27 and TRBJ1-5; 7 bases align to TRBD1. Germline values: CDR1 MNHEY, CDR2 SMNVEV (reference sequence). The CDR3 loop spans 13 amino acids. J was trimmed by 0 bases and V by 9 bases; bases with no gene match: 2.